Listed below are T cell receptor beta chains from one sample, sequenced in a study of T cells in Graves' hyperthyroidism and ophthalmopathy. TCRdb re-called the multiplex PCR reads through MiXCR, storing one row per CDR3 protein. The sample includes about 420,000 distinct CDR3 sequences, 15% to 17% of them seen just once. The sample was blood. Receptor source: a woman aged 18-30 years with Graves' hyperthyroidism. Each CDR3 is given with its conserved first and last residue. Fields, in order: clone size, J gene, CDR3 length, D gene, V gene, CDR3 protein, CDR3 DNA. The D gene is left open where the match is weak. Size is omitted from some rows. Given values are once, few, many or a class for expanded clones.

many | TRBJ1-1 | 17 | - | TRBV7-6 | CASSLVGRPKGDTEAFF | TGTGCCAGCAGCTTAGTTGGCCGTCCCAAGGGGGACACTGAAGCTTTCTTT
many | TRBJ1-2 | 12 | TRBD1 | TRBV20-1 | CSAHDRARGYTF | TGCAGTGCTCACGACAGGGCAAGGGGCTACACCTTC
- | TRBJ1-4 | 16 | TRBD1 | TRBV5-6 | CASSFTGTGVNEKLFF | TGTGCCAGCAGCTTCACGGGGACAGGGGTAAATGAAAAACTGTTTTTT
many | TRBJ1-1 | 14 | TRBD1 | TRBV6-1 | CASRDDRANTEAFF | TGTGCCAGCAGAGACGACAGGGCAAACACTGAAGCTTTCTTT
many | TRBJ1-5 | 13 | - | TRBV7-3 | CASSLGVNQPQHF | TGTGCCAGCAGCTTAGGGGTAAATCAGCCCCAGCATTTT
- | TRBJ2-4 | 20 | TRBD1 | TRBV18 | CASSPIPPGGFGNPQNIQYF | TGTGCCAGCTCACCAATTCCCCCAGGGGGCTTCGGCAACCCCCAAAACATTCAGTACTTC
many | TRBJ2-4 | 13 | - | TRBV3-1 | CASSQLDQNIQYF | TGTGCCAGCAGCCAATTGGACCAAAACATTCAGTACTTC
- | TRBJ2-1 | 14 | - | TRBV20-1 | CSASFGQMEIEQFF | TGCAGTGCTAGCTTCGGACAGATGGAGATAGAGCAGTTCTTC
many | TRBJ1-3 | 15 | TRBD1 | TRBV27 | CASSSGQGRTDTIYF | TGTGCCAGCAGTTCGGGACAGGGCAGAACGGACACCATATATTTT
many | TRBJ2-3 | 17 | TRBD2 | TRBV3-1 | CASSRQLAGVLSDTQYF | TGTGCCAGCAGTCGGCAACTAGCGGGAGTCTTGTCCGATACGCAGTATTTT
many | TRBJ2-1 | 16 | - | TRBV24-1 | CATSGGPGPAYNEQFF | TGTGCCACCAGTGGGGGTCCGGGACCGGCCTACAATGAGCAGTTCTTC
- | TRBJ2-3 | 12 | - | TRBV19 | CASSIQGDTQYF | TGTGCCAGTAGTATTCAGGGAGATACGCAGTATTTT
- | TRBJ1-2 | 13 | - | TRBV28 | CASSFSRVNGYTF | TGTGCCAGCAGTTTTAGTAGGGTCAATGGCTACACCTTC
- | TRBJ2-1 | 18 | TRBD2 | TRBV13 | CASISWGERGGSYNEQFF | TGTGCCAGCATCTCTTGGGGTGAGCGGGGGGGCTCCTACAATGAGCAGTTCTTC
- | TRBJ1-6 | 15 | - | TRBV27 | CASSWGGRSNSPLHF | TGTGCCAGCAGTTGGGGGGGCAGATCAAATTCACCCCTCCACTTT
many | TRBJ1-1 | 13 | - | TRBV2 | CASSRDEDTEAFF | TGTGCCAGCAGCAGGGATGAGGACACTGAAGCTTTCTTT
many | TRBJ2-1 | 16 | TRBD2 | TRBV3-1 | CASSAGRGGAYHEQFF | TGTGCCAGCAGCGCAGGTCGGGGGGGCGCTTATCATGAGCAGTTCTTC
many | TRBJ2-7 | 17 | TRBD2 | TRBV28 | CASSSKRSGRFSYEQYF | TGTGCCAGCAGTTCCAAACGTAGCGGGAGGTTCTCCTACGAGCAGTACTTC
many | TRBJ2-1 | 14 | - | TRBV12-3/TRBV12-4 | CASRTPGIINEQFF | TGTGCCAGCAGGACGCCGGGCATAATAAATGAGCAGTTCTTC
- | TRBJ2-1 | 15 | TRBD1 | TRBV19 | CASSIGQGGHNEQFF | TGTGCCAGTAGTATAGGACAGGGGGGTCACAATGAGCAGTTCTTC
- | TRBJ1-5 | 15 | TRBD1 | TRBV14 | CASSTGTGDGQPQHF | TGTGCCAGCAGTACCGGGACAGGGGACGGTCAGCCCCAGCATTTT
many | TRBJ2-7 | 15 | TRBD2 | TRBV7-2 | CASSTGTSGPYEQYF | TGTGCCAGCAGCACAGGGACTAGCGGGCCCTACGAGCAGTACTTC
many | TRBJ2-3 | 16 | - | TRBV11-2 | CASSSTGTGVGDTQYF | TGTGCCAGCAGTTCGACCGGGACCGGGGTCGGAGATACGCAGTATTTT
many | TRBJ2-7 | 14 | TRBD2 | TRBV28 | CASRPWRGAYEQYF | TGTGCCAGCAGGCCGTGGCGGGGGGCCTACGAGCAGTACTTC
many | TRBJ2-1 | 16 | - | TRBV3-1 | CASSQGIKRTSNEQFF | TGTGCCAGCAGCCAGGGGATCAAAAGAACCAGCAATGAGCAGTTCTTC
few | TRBJ2-2 | 16 | TRBD2 | TRBV5-8 | CASSFQSGRLAGELFF | TGTGCCAGCAGCTTCCAGAGCGGGAGGTTGGCCGGGGAGCTGTTTTTT
few | TRBJ2-1 | 13 | - | TRBV24-1 | CATSPDGVNEQFF | TGTGCCACCAGTCCCGACGGGGTCAATGAGCAGTTCTTC
many | TRBJ2-7 | 16 | TRBD1 | TRBV7-2 | CASSVEGTGGPYEQYF | TGTGCCAGCAGCGTAGAGGGCACAGGGGGTCCTTACGAGCAGTACTTC
many | TRBJ1-5 | 11 | - | TRBV20-1 | CRGRNNQPQHF | TGCAGGGGCCGGAACAATCAGCCCCAGCATTTT
many | TRBJ2-1 | 15 | TRBD2 | TRBV7-2 | CASSSGLLLNNEQFF | TGTGCCAGCAGCTCGGGACTACTTCTAAACAATGAGCAGTTCTTC
- | TRBJ2-7 | 14 | - | TRBV20-1 | CSARVEGKSYEQYF | TGCAGTGCTAGAGTCGAGGGAAAGAGCTACGAGCAGTACTTC
few | TRBJ1-5 | 13 | TRBD1 | TRBV2 | CASTGTGNQPQHF | TGTGCCAGCACCGGGACAGGGAATCAGCCCCAGCATTTT
many | TRBJ2-2 | 14 | - | TRBV6-5 | CASSYSIGTGELFF | TGTGCCAGCAGTTACTCGATTGGTACCGGGGAGCTGTTTTTT
- | TRBJ2-5 | 13 | - | TRBV20-1 | CSAREGLGGTQYF | TGCAGTGCTAGAGAGGGACTCGGAGGGACCCAGTACTTC
- | TRBJ1-2 | 16 | - | TRBV4-1 | CASSQDLRIYNYGYTF | TGCGCCAGCAGCCAAGATTTGCGAATCTATAACTATGGCTACACCTTC
- | TRBJ1-2 | 12 | TRBD1 | TRBV20-1 | CSAQTRGRGYTF | TGCAGTGCCCAGACCAGGGGGCGAGGCTACACCTTC
many | TRBJ2-5 | 17 | TRBD2 | TRBV12-3/TRBV12-4 | CASSFLAGGNIQETQYF | TGTGCCAGCAGTTTTCTAGCGGGGGGCAATATACAAGAGACCCAGTACTTC
- | TRBJ2-7 | 17 | TRBD2 | TRBV7-9 | CASSLAGLAGIDYEQYF | TGTGCCAGCAGCTTAGCTGGACTAGCGGGGATTGACTACGAGCAGTACTTC